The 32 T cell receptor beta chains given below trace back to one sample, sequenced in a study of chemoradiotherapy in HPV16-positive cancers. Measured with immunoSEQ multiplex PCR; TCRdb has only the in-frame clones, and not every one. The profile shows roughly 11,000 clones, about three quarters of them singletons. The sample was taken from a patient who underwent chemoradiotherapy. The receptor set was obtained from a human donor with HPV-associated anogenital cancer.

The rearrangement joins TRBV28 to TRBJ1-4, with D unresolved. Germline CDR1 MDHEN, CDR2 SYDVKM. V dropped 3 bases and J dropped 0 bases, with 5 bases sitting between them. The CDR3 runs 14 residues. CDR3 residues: CASSFSSTNEKLFF. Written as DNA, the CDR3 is TGTGCCAGCAGTTTTAGTTCAACTAATGAAAAACTGTTTTTT.

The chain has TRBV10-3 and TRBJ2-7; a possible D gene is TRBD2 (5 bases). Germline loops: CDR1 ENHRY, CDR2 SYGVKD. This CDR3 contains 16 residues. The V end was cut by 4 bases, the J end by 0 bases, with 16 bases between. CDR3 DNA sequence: TGTGCCATCAGTGGAAGTCCGGGGATGAGCTCCTACGAGCAGTACTTC. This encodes CAISGSPGMSSYEQYF.

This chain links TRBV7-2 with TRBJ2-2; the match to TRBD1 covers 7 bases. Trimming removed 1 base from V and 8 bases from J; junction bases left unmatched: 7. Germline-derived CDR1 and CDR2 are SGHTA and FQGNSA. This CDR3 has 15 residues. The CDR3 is CASSLVTGTPGELFF. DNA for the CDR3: TGTGCCAGCAGCTTAGTGACAGGGACGCCAGGGGAGCTGTTTTTT.

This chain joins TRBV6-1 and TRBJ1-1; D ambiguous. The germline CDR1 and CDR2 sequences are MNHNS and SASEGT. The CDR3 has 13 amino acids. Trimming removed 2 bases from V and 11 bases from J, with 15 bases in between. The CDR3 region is CASSEMVGKGAFF. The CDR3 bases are TGTGCCAGCAGTGAAATGGTTGGGAAGGGCGCTTTCTTT.

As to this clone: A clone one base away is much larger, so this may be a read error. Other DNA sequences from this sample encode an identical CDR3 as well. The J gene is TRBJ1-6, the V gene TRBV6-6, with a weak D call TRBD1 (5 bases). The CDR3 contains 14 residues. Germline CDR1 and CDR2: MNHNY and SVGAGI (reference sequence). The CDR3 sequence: CASTTRGTDSPLHF. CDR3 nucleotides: TGTGCTAGCACTACCCGGGGGACGGATTCACCCCTCCACTTT.

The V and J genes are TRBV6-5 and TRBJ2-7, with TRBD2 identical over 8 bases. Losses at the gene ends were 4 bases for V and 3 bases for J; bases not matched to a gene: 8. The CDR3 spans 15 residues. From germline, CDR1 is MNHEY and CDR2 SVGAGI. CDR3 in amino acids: CASSSQAGGDYEQYF. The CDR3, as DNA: TGTGCCAGCAGTTCACAGGCGGGGGGCGACTACGAGCAGTACTTC.

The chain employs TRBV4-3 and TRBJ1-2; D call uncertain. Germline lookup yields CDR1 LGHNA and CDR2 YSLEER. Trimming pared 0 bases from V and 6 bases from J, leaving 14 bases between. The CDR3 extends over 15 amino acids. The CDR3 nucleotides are TGCGCCAGCAGCCAAGATCTGGCACAGCCCCATGGCTACACCTTC. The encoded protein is CASSQDLAQPHGYTF.

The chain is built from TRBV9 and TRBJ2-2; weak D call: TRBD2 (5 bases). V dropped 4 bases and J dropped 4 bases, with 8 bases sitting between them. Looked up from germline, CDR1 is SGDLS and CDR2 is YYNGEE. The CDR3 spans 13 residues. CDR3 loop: CASSKSGTGELFF. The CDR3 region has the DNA TGTGCCAGCAGCAAGAGCGGCACCGGGGAGCTGTTTTTT. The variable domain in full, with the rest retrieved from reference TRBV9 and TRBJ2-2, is DSGVTQTPKHLITATGQRVTLRCSPRSGDLSVYWYQQSLDQGLQFLIQYYNGEERAKGNILERFSAQQFPDLHSELNLSSLELGDSALYFCASSKSGTGELFFGEGSRLTVL.

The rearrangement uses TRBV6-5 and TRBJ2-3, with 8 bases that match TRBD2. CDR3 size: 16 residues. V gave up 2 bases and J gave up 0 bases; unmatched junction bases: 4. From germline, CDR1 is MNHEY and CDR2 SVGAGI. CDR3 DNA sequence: TGTGCCAGCAGTTACGGGGCGGGGGGCAGCACAGATACGCAGTATTTT. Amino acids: CASSYGAGGSTDTQYF.

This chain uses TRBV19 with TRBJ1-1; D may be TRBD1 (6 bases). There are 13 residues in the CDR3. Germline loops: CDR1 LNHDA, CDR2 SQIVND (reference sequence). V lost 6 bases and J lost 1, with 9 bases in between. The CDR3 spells CASRNRANTEAFF. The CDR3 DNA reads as TGTGCCAGTAGAAACAGGGCGAACACTGAAGCTTTCTTT. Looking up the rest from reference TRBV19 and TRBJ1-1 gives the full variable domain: DGGITQSPKYLFRKEGQNVTLSCEQNLNHDAMYWYRQDPGQGLRLIYYSQIVNDFQKGDIAEGYSVSREKKESFPLTVTSAQKNPTAFYLCASRNRANTEAFFGQGTRLTVV.

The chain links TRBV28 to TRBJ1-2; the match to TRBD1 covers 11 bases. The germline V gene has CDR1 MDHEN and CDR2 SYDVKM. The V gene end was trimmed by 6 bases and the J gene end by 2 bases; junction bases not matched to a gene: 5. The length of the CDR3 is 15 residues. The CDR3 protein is CASRRWTGGNYGYTF. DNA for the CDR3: TGTGCCAGCAGACGCTGGACAGGGGGCAACTATGGCTACACCTTC.

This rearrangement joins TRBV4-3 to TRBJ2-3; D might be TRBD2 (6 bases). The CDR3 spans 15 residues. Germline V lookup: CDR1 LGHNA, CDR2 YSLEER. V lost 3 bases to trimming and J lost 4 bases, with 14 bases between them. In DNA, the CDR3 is TGCGCCAGCAGCCACTCTAGCGCGTCATCAGATACGCAGTATTTT. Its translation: CASSHSSASSDTQYF.

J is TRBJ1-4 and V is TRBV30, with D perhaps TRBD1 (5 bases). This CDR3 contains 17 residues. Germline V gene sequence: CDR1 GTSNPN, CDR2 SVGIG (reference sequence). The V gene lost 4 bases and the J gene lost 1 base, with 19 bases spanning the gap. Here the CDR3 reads CAWTGIHSRVTNEKLFF. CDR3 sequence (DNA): TGTGCCTGGACAGGGATTCATTCTAGAGTAACTAATGAAAAACTGTTTTTT. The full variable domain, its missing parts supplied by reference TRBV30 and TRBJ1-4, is SQTIHQWPATLVQPVGSPLSLECTVEGTSNPNLYWYRQAAGRGLQLLFYSVGIGQISSEVPQNLSASRPQDRQFILSSKKLLLSDSGFYLCAWTGIHSRVTNEKLFFGSGTQLSVL.

Written as DNA, the CDR3 is TGCAGCGTTGCACTAGCGGGGGGCGGGGAGACCCAGTACTTC. It is translated as CSVALAGGGETQYF. The rearrangement links TRBV29-1 to TRBJ2-5, with 12 positions matching TRBD2. CDR1 is SQVTM and CDR2 is ANQGSEA in the germline V gene. The length of the CDR3 is 14 residues. V lost 4 bases to trimming and J lost 5 bases; unmatched junction nucleotides: 5.

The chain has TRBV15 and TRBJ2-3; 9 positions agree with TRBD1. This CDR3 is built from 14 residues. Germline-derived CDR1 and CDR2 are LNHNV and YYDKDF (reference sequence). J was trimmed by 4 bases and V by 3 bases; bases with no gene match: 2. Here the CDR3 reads CATSRDRGADTQYF. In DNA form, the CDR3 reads TGTGCCACCAGCAGGGACAGGGGCGCAGATACGCAGTATTTT.

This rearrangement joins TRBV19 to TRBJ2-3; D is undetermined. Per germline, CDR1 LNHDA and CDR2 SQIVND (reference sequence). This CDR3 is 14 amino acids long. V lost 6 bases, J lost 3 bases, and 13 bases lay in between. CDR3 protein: CASRNDRSTDTQYF. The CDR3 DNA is TGTGCCAGTAGGAATGACCGGTCAACAGATACGCAGTATTTT.

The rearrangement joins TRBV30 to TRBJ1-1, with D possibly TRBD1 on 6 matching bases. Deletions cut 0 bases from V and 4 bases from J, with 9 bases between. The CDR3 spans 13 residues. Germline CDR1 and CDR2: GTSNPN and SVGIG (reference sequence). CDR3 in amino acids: CAWSVSRGTEAFF. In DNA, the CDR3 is TGTGCCTGGAGTGTAAGCAGGGGCACTGAAGCTTTCTTT.

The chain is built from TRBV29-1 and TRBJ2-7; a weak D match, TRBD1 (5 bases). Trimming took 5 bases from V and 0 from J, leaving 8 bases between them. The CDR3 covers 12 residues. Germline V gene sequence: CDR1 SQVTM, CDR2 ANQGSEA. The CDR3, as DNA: TGCAGCGTTCAAAGGGGCTCCTACGAGCAGTACTTC. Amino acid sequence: CSVQRGSYEQYF.

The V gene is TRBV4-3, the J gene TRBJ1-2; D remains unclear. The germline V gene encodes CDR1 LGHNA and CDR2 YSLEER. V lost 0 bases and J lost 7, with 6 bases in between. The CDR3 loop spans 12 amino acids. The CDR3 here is CASSQDRVGYTF. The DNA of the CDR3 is TGCGCCAGCAGCCAAGATCGGGTTGGCTACACCTTC.

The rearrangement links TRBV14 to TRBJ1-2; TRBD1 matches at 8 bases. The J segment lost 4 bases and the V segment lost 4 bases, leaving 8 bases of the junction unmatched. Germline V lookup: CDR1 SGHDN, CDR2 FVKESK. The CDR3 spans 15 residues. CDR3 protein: CASSRAQDRAYGYTF. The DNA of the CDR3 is TGTGCCAGCAGCCGTGCCCAGGACAGGGCCTATGGCTACACCTTC.

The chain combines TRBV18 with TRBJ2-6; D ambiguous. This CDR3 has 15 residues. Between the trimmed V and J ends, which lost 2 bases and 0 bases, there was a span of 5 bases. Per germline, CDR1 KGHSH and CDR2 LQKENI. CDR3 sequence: CASSPIPSGANVLTF. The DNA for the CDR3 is TGTGCCAGCTCACCAATTCCCTCTGGGGCCAACGTCCTGACTTTC.

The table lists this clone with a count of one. CDR3 sequence reads: CASALQGISGNTIYF. The DNA of the CDR3 is TGTGCCAGCGCCCTACAGGGGATCTCTGGAAACACCATATATTTT. The V gene is TRBV21-1, the J gene TRBJ1-3; TRBD1, the D gene given by the table, was not confirmed from the DNA. TRBV21-1 is flagged as a pseudogene. The CDR3 consists of 15 residues.

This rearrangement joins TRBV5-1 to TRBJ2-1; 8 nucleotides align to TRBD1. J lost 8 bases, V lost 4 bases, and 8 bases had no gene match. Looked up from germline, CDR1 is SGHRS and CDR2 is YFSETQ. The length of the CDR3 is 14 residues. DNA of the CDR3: TGCGCCAGCAGCCCGGGACAGGTCCAGGATGAGCAGTTCTTC. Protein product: CASSPGQVQDEQFF.

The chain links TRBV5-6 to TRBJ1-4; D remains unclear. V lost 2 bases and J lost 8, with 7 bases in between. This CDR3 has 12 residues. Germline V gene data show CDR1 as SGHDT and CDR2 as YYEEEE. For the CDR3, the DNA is TGTGCCAGCAGCTTTAGGCGGGAAAAACTGTTTTTT. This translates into CASSFRREKLFF.

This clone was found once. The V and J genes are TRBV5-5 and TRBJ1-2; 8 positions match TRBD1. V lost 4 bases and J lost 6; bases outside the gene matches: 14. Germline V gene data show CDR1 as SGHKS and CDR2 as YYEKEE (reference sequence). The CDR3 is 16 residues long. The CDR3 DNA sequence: TGTGCCAGCAGCCTATACTACGACGGACAGGGAAATGGCTACACCTTC. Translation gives CASSLYYDGQGNGYTF.

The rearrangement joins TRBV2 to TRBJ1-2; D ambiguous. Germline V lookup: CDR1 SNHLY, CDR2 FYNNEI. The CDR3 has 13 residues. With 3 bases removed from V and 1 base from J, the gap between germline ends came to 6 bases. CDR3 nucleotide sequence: TGTGCCAGCAGTGAGTTGAGTAACTATGGCTACACCTTC. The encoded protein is CASSELSNYGYTF.

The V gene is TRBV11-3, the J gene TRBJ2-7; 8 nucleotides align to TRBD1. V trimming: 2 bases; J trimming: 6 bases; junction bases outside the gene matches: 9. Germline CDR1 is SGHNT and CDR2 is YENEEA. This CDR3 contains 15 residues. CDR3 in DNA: TGTGCCAGCAGCTTAAGGACAGGGTCTTTCGTCGAGCAGTACTTC. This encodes CASSLRTGSFVEQYF.

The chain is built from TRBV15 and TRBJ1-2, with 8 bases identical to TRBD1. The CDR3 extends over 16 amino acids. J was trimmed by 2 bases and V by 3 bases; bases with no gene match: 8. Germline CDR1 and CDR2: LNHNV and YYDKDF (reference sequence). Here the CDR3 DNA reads TGTGCCACCAGCAGGCCTGGGGCAGGGGGCAACTATGGCTACACCTTC. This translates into CATSRPGAGGNYGYTF.

The DNA of the CDR3 is TGTGCCAGCAGCCCCCTGGGACAGGGTGTCGCAGATACGCAGTATTTT. Its translation: CASSPLGQGVADTQYF. The chain links TRBV28 to TRBJ2-3; TRBD1 matches 9 bases. CDR3 length: 16 amino acids. The V and J ends lost 6 bases and 4 bases, in that order; junction bases with no gene match: 11. Germline V gene lookup returns CDR1 MDHEN and CDR2 SYDVKM.

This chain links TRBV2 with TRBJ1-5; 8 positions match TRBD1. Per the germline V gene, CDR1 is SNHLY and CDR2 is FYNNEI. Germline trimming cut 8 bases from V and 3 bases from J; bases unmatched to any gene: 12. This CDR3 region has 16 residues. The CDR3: CASGHTSGGLNQPQHF. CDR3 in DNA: TGTGCCAGCGGACACACTTCAGGGGGCCTCAATCAGCCCCAGCATTTT.

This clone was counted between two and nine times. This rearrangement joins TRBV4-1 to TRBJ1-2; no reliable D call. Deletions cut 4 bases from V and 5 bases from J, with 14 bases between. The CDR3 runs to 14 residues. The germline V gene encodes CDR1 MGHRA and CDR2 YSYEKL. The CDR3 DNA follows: TGCGCCAGCAGCCCCGCGGAAGGTGGATATGGCTACACCTTC. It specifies CASSPAEGGYGYTF.

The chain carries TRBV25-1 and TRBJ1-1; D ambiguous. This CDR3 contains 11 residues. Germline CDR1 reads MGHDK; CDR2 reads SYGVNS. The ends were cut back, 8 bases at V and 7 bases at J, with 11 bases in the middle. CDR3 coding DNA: TGTGCCAGCCGACGAGGGCATGAAGCTTTCTTT. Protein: CASRRGHEAFF.